The 12 T cell receptor beta chains presented below share a single source sample, sequenced in a study of blood T cell repertoires in COVID-19. Sequencing used immunoSEQ multiplex PCR; TCRdb keeps in-frame clones, though not all of them. The table lists about 400,000 clones, around 89% of them singletons, with 4% to 4.5% in the top ten. Specimen: peripheral blood. These receptors originate from a woman under 40 with acute or convalescent COVID-19.

Here the CDR3 reads CSARQPGEQFF. The CDR3 DNA follows: TGCAGTGCTAGACAACCCGGTGAGCAGTTCTTC. The rearrangement links TRBV20-1 to TRBJ2-1, with unresolved D. The CDR3 sequence is 11 residues long. V was trimmed by 2 bases and J by 9 bases, leaving 8 bases between them. Germline CDR1 is DFQATT and CDR2 is SNEGSKA (reference sequence).

The V call is TRBV6-5, the J call TRBJ2-7; the D is unclear. CDR1 and CDR2 from the germline V gene are MNHEY and SVGAGI. Between the trimmed V and J ends, which lost 2 bases and 2 bases, there was a span of 13 bases. The CDR3 extends over 15 amino acids. The CDR3: CASSYGDETTYEQYF. The CDR3 region has the DNA TGTGCCAGCAGTTACGGCGACGAGACAACCTACGAGCAGTACTTC.

The J gene is TRBJ2-3, the V gene TRBV2; TRBD1 is a possible D gene (5 bases). Trimming took 5 bases from V and 0 from J, leaving 15 bases between them. The CDR3 loop spans 16 amino acids. CDR1 and CDR2 from the germline V gene are SNHLY and FYNNEI. CDR3 amino acids: CASSKPARTSTDTQYF. The CDR3 DNA reads as TGTGCCAGCAGTAAACCAGCTAGGACAAGCACAGATACGCAGTATTTT. Full variable domain (remainder filled in from reference TRBV2 and TRBJ2-3): EPEVTQTPSHQVTQMGQEVILRCVPISNHLYFYWYRQILGQKVEFLVSFYNNEISEKSEIFDDQFSVERPDGSNFTLKIRSTKLEDSAMYFCASSKPARTSTDTQYFGPGTRLTVL.

This sequence joins TRBV28 and TRBJ1-2; 9 nucleotides align to TRBD1. Trimming removed 6 bases from V and 8 bases from J; junction bases left unmatched: 7. CDR1 and CDR2 from the germline V gene are MDHEN and SYDVKM. The CDR3 extends over 13 amino acids. CDR3 in amino acids: CASRLGTGWGYTF. The CDR3, as DNA: TGTGCCAGCAGATTGGGGACAGGGTGGGGCTACACCTTC.

The rearrangement joins TRBV5-5 to TRBJ2-7, with TRBD1 matching over 9 bases. From germline, CDR1 is SGHKS and CDR2 YYEKEE (reference sequence). The CDR3 has 16 residues. Trimming cost V 2 bases and J 0 bases; bases outside gene matches: 6. The CDR3 loop is CASSFTGTGHSYEQYF. The CDR3 DNA reads as TGTGCCAGCAGCTTTACTGGGACAGGGCACTCCTACGAGCAGTACTTC.

The V gene is TRBV4-2, the J gene TRBJ1-2; TRBD1 matches at 8 bases. The CDR3 loop spans 17 amino acids. Germline CDR1 and CDR2: LGHNA and YNFKEQ. V was clipped by 1 base and J by 7 bases; unmatched bases: 14. The CDR3 reads CASSQVGPARGRGGYTF. The CDR3 DNA reads as TGTGCCAGCAGCCAAGTTGGTCCGGCCAGGGGGCGCGGTGGCTACACCTTC.

The chain has TRBV4-1 and TRBJ1-4, with D perhaps matching TRBD1 (6 bases). Germline assignment: CDR1 MGHRA and CDR2 YSYEKL. The CDR3 loop spans 18 amino acids. The germline V and J ends were trimmed by 0 bases and 7 bases, with 21 bases remaining between them. CDR3 loop: CASSQDPYGRLRGEKLFF. The CDR3 bases are TGCGCCAGCAGCCAAGACCCATACGGTAGACTCAGGGGTGAAAAACTGTTTTTT.

The chain employs TRBV7-3 and TRBJ1-1; a possible D gene is TRBD1 (5 bases). The CDR3 contains 15 residues. Per the germline V gene, CDR1 is SGHTA and CDR2 is FQGTGA. Trimming took off 5 bases at V and 7 bases at J, with 20 bases between the two ends. The CDR3 loop reads CASSKSGGGVVEAFF. The CDR3, as DNA: TGTGCCAGCAGCAAAAGCGGCGGAGGGGTGGTTGAAGCTTTCTTT.

The rearrangement links TRBV3-1 (or the pseudogene TRBV3-2) to TRBJ1-4, with 7 bases fitting TRBD1. CDR1 and CDR2 from the germline V gene are LGHDT and YNNKEL (reference sequence). The CDR3 loop spans 14 amino acids. V was pared by 5 bases and J by 7 bases, with 7 bases of the junction left unmatched. CDR3 nucleotide sequence: TGTGCCAGCAGCTACAGGGGTGTAGGTGAAAAACTGTTTTTT. This encodes CASSYRGVGEKLFF.

The chain has TRBV29-1 and TRBJ1-2; D might be TRBD1 (6 bases). Trimming took 6 bases from V and 8 from J, leaving 19 bases between them. Germline-derived CDR1 and CDR2 are SQVTM and ANQGSEA. The length of the CDR3 is 13 residues. CDR3: CSVPTPGHQGYTF. In DNA form, the CDR3 reads TGCAGCGTCCCAACACCGGGACACCAAGGCTACACCTTC. The variable domain in full, completed from reference TRBV29-1 and TRBJ1-2, reads SAVISQKPSRDICQRGTSLTIQCQVDSQVTMMFWYRQQPGQSLTLIATANQGSEATYESGFVIDKFPISRPNLTFSTLTVSNMSPEDSSIYLCSVPTPGHQGYTFGSGTRLTVV.

This clone was seen only once. The chain links TRBV12-5 to TRBJ2-5; 10 positions match TRBD1. Trimming cost V 8 bases and J 7 bases; bases outside gene matches: 19. The CDR3 has 17 residues. Germline CDR1 reads LGHNT; CDR2 reads FRNRAP. CDR3 sequence reads: CASRGKSDRGVVGTQYF. CDR3 coding DNA: TGTGCTAGTCGAGGGAAATCGGACAGGGGGGTCGTAGGGACCCAGTACTTC. Variable domain in full (rest from reference TRBV12-5 and TRBJ2-5): DARVTQTPRHKVTEMGQEVTMRCQPILGHNTVFWYRQTMMQGLELLAYFRNRAPLDDSGMPKDRFSAEMPDATLATLKIQPSEPRDSAVYFCASRGKSDRGVVGTQYFGPGTRLLVL.

This chain connects TRBV11-2 to TRBJ1-1; the D is unclear. The germline V gene has CDR1 SGHAT and CDR2 FQNNGV. Deletions cut 6 bases from V and 2 bases from J, with 10 bases between. The CDR3 consists of 13 residues. The CDR3 DNA is TGTGCCAGCAGTCCTAGGCGAAACACTGAAGCTTTCTTT. This sequence encodes CASSPRRNTEAFF.